The rows below give T cell receptor beta chains drawn from one sample of a study of blood T cell repertoires in COVID-19. TCRdb's copy holds only in-frame clones and misses some; the assay was immunoSEQ multiplex PCR. The sample has fewer than 250,000 clones, roughly four fifths seen once. What was sequenced was peripheral blood. The source of these receptors is a woman aged 40 to 50 with acute or convalescent COVID-19. The CDR3 runs from the conserved cysteine through the conserved F or W.

>TRBV19|TRBJ1-1|15
CASSIGSGGHTEAFF
>TRBV10-1|TRBJ2-1|17
CASSRLAGTASYNEQFF
>TRBV7-9|TRBJ2-1|16
CASSLATAGEDNEQFF
>TRBV27|TRBJ2-3|15
CASTNGYSRTDTQYF
>TRBV5-1|TRBJ1-2|15
CASSHIQGFSDGYTF
>TRBV2|TRBJ1-2|12
CASSRQRDGYTF
>TRBV5-1|TRBJ1-2|14
CASSLGTGSYGYTF
>TRBV19|TRBJ2-3|13
CASSPRTIDTQYF
>TRBV18|TRBJ2-3|15
CASSPTPSSTDTQYF
>TRBV11-2|TRBJ2-1|15
CASSLFGSLNNEQFF
>TRBV4-3|TRBJ1-2|18
CASSQDLQAQLSNYGYTF
>TRBV5-1|TRBJ1-2|12
CASSSDRDGYTF
>TRBV23-1|TRBJ1-3|16
CASSTLTVGSGNTIYF
>TRBV18|TRBJ1-4|18
CASSPNPGQGISNEKLFF
>TRBV6-5|TRBJ2-1|13
CASDSGTYNEQFF
>TRBV7-2|TRBJ2-1|16
CASSLARLAGWNEQFF
>TRBV27|TRBJ2-7|18
CASSRLPGLAGPMYEQYF
>TRBV27|TRBJ1-5|13
CASSLADYQPQHF
>TRBV3-1/TRBV3-2|TRBJ2-1|14
CASSHSGRFEEQFF
>TRBV14|TRBJ2-1|17
CASSQDLVAGNVQGQFF
>TRBV6-5|TRBJ1-2|12
CASRGQDYGYTF
>TRBV5-1|TRBJ2-1|15
CASSGGLAGTAEQFF
>TRBV3-1/TRBV3-2|TRBJ2-3|13
CASRDRGTDTQYF
>TRBV7-2|TRBJ2-3|16
CASSLMRRARTDTQYF
>TRBV10-3|TRBJ2-7|14
CAADRTGLGNEQYF
>TRBV4-1|TRBJ2-2|17
CASSQAGGGPNTGELFF
>TRBV7-6|TRBJ2-1|13
CASSGGPFNEQFF
>TRBV15|TRBJ1-2|15
CATSPQVDRAPGYTF
>TRBV5-4|TRBJ2-7|15
CANPRDRGGSYEQYF
>TRBV7-2|TRBJ2-7|15
CASSTQTGGPYEQYF
>TRBV3-1/TRBV3-2|TRBJ2-7|14
CASSQLTGSYEQYF
>TRBV13|TRBJ1-1|13
CASVDRGNPEAFF
>TRBV7-2|TRBJ2-1|15
CASSLDSGGYNEQFF
>TRBV6-1|TRBJ1-5|15
CASSEGSYSNQPQHF
>TRBV2|TRBJ2-4|15
CASMGQGLAKNIQYF
>TRBV6-6|TRBJ1-4|18
CASSRLGQGARGNEKLFF
>TRBV20-1|TRBJ2-7|13
CSASTGGRYEQYF
>TRBV3-1/TRBV3-2|TRBJ1-5|17
CASSQTSGGAGNQPQHF
>TRBV4-3|TRBJ2-1|17
CASSQDVASSSYNEQFF
>TRBV7-9|TRBJ2-1|19
CASSLVRGGRAFRYNEQFF
>TRBV6-6|TRBJ2-7|15
CASSYSGGQSYEQYF
>TRBV19|TRBJ2-2|20
CASSLQALGLAGPNTGELFF
>TRBV7-3|TRBJ2-1|13
CASSRQGPNEQFF
>TRBV3-1/TRBV3-2|TRBJ1-2|15
CASSRTGTGNYGYTF
>TRBV24-1|TRBJ2-7|14
CATSDPGTSDEQYF
>TRBV6-5|TRBJ2-7|14
CASGPSGAPYEQYF